Shown below are 17 T cell receptor beta chains from a single sample sequenced in a study of identical twins. TCRdb reprocessed the 5' RACE reads via MiXCR and lists one record per CDR3 protein. Of roughly 250,000 distinct CDR3 sequences in the sample, more than 12% were seen once. Material: memory (CD45RO+) T cells sorted from blood. The receptors here all came from a woman aged 18-29 years in good health.

This clonotype showed up just a few times. This chain uses TRBV7-9 with TRBJ1-2; maybe TRBD1 (5 bases). CDR3 size: 15 residues. Germline-derived CDR1 and CDR2 are SEHNR and FQNEAQ (reference sequence). V gave up 7 bases and J gave up 8 bases, with 23 bases separating them. In DNA, the CDR3 is TGTGCCAGCACCCTTACGGGGACTCACCTTAGGGGCTACACCTTC. It codes for CASTLTGTHLRGYTF.

This clonotype has more than one count but fewer than ten. This rearrangement joins TRBV20-1 to TRBJ2-3, with TRBD2 matching over 7 bases. Germline V CDR1 and CDR2: DFQATT, SNEGSKA (reference sequence). V trimming: 1 base; J trimming: 4 bases; junction bases outside the gene matches: 5. The CDR3 contains 14 residues. CDR3 nucleotides: TGCAGTGCTAGAGGAGCGGGGAGTCCAGATACGCAGTATTTT. Translated, it gives CSARGAGSPDTQYF.

The chain employs TRBV9 and TRBJ2-5, with 10 bases aligning to TRBD2. Germline CDR1 is SGDLS and CDR2 is YYNGEE. The CDR3 runs 16 residues. V was clipped by 2 bases and J by 5 bases; unmatched bases: 9. DNA for the CDR3: TGTGCCAGCAGCGTTATGCCAGCGGGAGGGCTCGAGACCCAGTACTTC. It translates to CASSVMPAGGLETQYF.

This chain connects TRBV29-1 to TRBJ1-3; maybe TRBD1 (5 bases). CDR1 is SQVTM and CDR2 is ANQGSEA in the germline V gene. The CDR3 consists of 16 residues. V shed 5 bases and J shed 0 bases, with 17 bases lying between them. The CDR3 bases are TGCAGCGTTTCCGTGGGGCAGATCTTCTCTGGAAACACCATATATTTT. Its translation: CSVSVGQIFSGNTIYF.

The rearrangement joins TRBV20-1 to TRBJ1-1, with a tentative D call TRBD1 (5 bases). Trimming took off 3 bases at V and 5 bases at J, with 10 bases between the two ends. This CDR3 spans 12 amino acids. Germline CDR1 is DFQATT and CDR2 is SNEGSKA (reference sequence). CDR3 in DNA: TGCAGTGCTAGTCAGGGAGCGACTGAAGCTTTCTTT. Protein sequence: CSASQGATEAFF.

There are a few counts of this clonotype. The rearrangement joins TRBV7-2 to TRBJ2-7, with 7 nucleotides matching TRBD1. The CDR3 is 14 amino acids. The trim removed 2 bases at V and 4 bases at J, leaving 5 bases unmatched. CDR1 and CDR2 from the germline V gene are SGHTA and FQGNSA. CDR3 residues: CASSLKGGPYEQYF. CDR3 bases: TGTGCCAGCAGCTTAAAAGGGGGCCCATACGAGCAGTACTTC.

This clonotype was counted ten times or more. V gene TRBV7-9 combines with J gene TRBJ1-2; 8 nucleotides match TRBD1. J lost 5 bases, V lost 3 bases, and 2 bases had no gene match. Germline V CDR1 and CDR2: SEHNR, FQNEAQ (reference sequence). The CDR3 consists of 13 residues. CDR3 nucleotides: TGTGCCAGCAGCTTCGGGACAGGATATGGCTACACCTTC. Amino acids: CASSFGTGYGYTF.

This CDR3 reads CASRVPGLGAAGELFF. The CDR3 DNA sequence: TGTGCCAGCAGGGTTCCGGGACTAGGAGCCGCCGGGGAGCTGTTTTTT. V gene TRBV11-2 combines with J gene TRBJ2-2, with 8 positions matching TRBD2. This CDR3 contains 16 residues. With 6 bases clipped from V and 6 bases from J, the junction kept 12 bases outside the gene matches. The germline CDR1 and CDR2 sequences are SGHAT and FQNNGV.

Only a few counts were recorded for this clonotype. The rearrangement links TRBV9 to TRBJ1-5, with unresolved D. Germline assignment: CDR1 SGDLS and CDR2 YYNGEE. The CDR3 has 11 amino acids. V was shortened by 7 bases and J by 8 bases, with 10 bases between the two germline ends. The DNA for the CDR3 is TGTGCCAGCGTCGGGAGGAAGCCCCAGCATTTT. Its protein is CASVGRKPQHF.

This clonotype was detected many times. The gene calls are TRBV6-2 or TRBV6-3 and TRBJ2-3, with D hard to call. V lost 1 base, J lost 0 bases, and 8 bases lay in between. Per the germline V gene, CDR1 is MNHEY and CDR2 is SVGEGT. The CDR3 has 15 residues. CDR3 DNA sequence: TGTGCCAGCAGTTACTGGGGAAGGAGCACAGATACGCAGTATTTT. This sequence encodes CASSYWGRSTDTQYF.

This rearrangement joins TRBV5-1 to TRBJ2-6; D uncertain. V was trimmed by 2 bases and J by 0 bases, leaving 9 bases between them. CDR1 and CDR2 (germline): SGHRS, YFSETQ. The CDR3 length is 16 residues. CDR3 sequence: CASSFLPNSGANVLTF. The CDR3, as DNA: TGCGCCAGCAGCTTTCTTCCCAACTCTGGGGCCAACGTCCTGACTTTC.

This clonotype has a handful of counts. The chain carries TRBV20-1 and TRBJ1-5; no reliable D call. The V and J ends lost 4 bases and 4 bases respectively, with 26 bases between them. The CDR3 has 18 residues. Looked up from germline, CDR1 is DFQATT and CDR2 is SNEGSKA (reference sequence). CDR3 coding DNA: TGCAGTGCTACCTCTCTCCGAGAGGGCACGGTTGGGAATCAGCCCCAGCATTTT. This sequence encodes CSATSLREGTVGNQPQHF.

J is TRBJ2-2 and V is TRBV5-1; unclear D gene. CDR3 length: 13 residues. V was trimmed by 0 bases and J by 7 bases, leaving 7 bases between them. Germline V lookup: CDR1 SGHRS, CDR2 YFSETQ. CDR3 protein: CASSLEGLGELFF. The CDR3 coding sequence is TGCGCCAGCAGCTTGGAAGGGCTCGGGGAGCTGTTTTTT. The whole variable domain, filled in from reference TRBV5-1 and TRBJ2-2, reads KAGVTQTPRYLIKTRGQQVTLSCSPISGHRSVSWYQQTPGQGLQFLFEYFSETQRNKGNFPGRFSGRQFSNSRSEMNVSTLELGDSALYLCASSLEGLGELFFGEGSRLTVL.

In its sample, this clonotype was seen a few times. The gene calls are TRBV18 and TRBJ2-3; D ambiguous. V was cut by 4 bases and J by 0 bases, with 14 bases left in between. Germline CDR1 is KGHSH and CDR2 is LQKENI. This CDR3 spans 16 amino acids. Written as DNA, the CDR3 is TGTGCCAGCTCACACCCGTGGACGGCCAGCACAGATACGCAGTATTTT. Amino acid sequence: CASSHPWTASTDTQYF.

This clonotype was seen repeatedly, ten times or more. This rearrangement joins TRBV7-8 to TRBJ2-5; D gene uncertain. Germline CDR1 SGHVS, CDR2 FQNEAQ. The CDR3 runs to 15 residues. The germline V and J ends were trimmed by 5 bases and 5 bases, with 18 bases remaining between them. CDR3 coding DNA: TGTGCCAGCAGCCCAGAGACGGCTATCCGGGAGACCCAGTACTTC. It codes for CASSPETAIRETQYF.

The genes are TRBV20-1 and TRBJ2-1, with 8 bases matching TRBD2. The CDR3 runs 14 residues. Germline V lookup: CDR1 DFQATT, CDR2 SNEGSKA (reference sequence). Trimming took 6 bases from V and 3 from J; bases not matched to a gene: 7. The CDR3 DNA reads as TGCAGTGCCCATCGGGAGGGACACTACAATGAGCAGTTCTTC. As protein: CSAHREGHYNEQFF.

Only a few counts were recorded for this clonotype. This chain uses TRBV5-8 with TRBJ2-5; weak D call: TRBD1 (5 bases). Germline loops: CDR1 SGHTS, CDR2 YDEGEE. Trimming pared 3 bases from V and 2 bases from J, leaving 8 bases between. This CDR3 is built from 13 residues. The DNA for the CDR3 is TGTGCCAGCAGCTCGACAGAACAAGAGACCCAGTACTTC. Encoded protein: CASSSTEQETQYF.